This entry concerns a single TCR beta chain. This sample stems from a study of T cells in Graves' hyperthyroidism and ophthalmopathy. For the study at large: Before any treatment, at initial diagnosis, peripheral blood was collected.

In making diagnoses, clinical symptoms, serum thyroxine and TRAb, thyroid ultrasound and orbital computed tomography were all used. There are 11 residues in the CDR3. Germline CDR1 and CDR2: SQVTM and ANQGSEA. J was trimmed by 5 bases and V by 7 bases; bases with no gene match: 2. The investigators amplified TCR beta CDR3 regions from RNA transcripts. HTBI primers were the set used in a first-round RT-PCR of the TCR CDR3. TCRdb fed the multiplex PCR reads into MiXCR, producing one record per CDR3 protein. The table has around 700,000 distinct CDR3 sequences, around 20% seen once. J is TRBJ1-1 and V is TRBV29-1; 9 nucleotides match TRBD1. Specimen: blood. This clonotype originated in a woman in her fifties or sixties with Graves' hyperthyroidism that later progressed to Graves' ophthalmopathy. Written as DNA, the CDR3 is TGCAGCGGGGGACAGGGAACTGAAGCTTTCTTT. It yields the protein CSGGQGTEAFF. The full variable domain, in which reference TRBV29-1 and TRBJ1-1 provide the parts outside the CDR3, is SAVISQKPSRDICQRGTSLTIQCQVDSQVTMMFWYRQQPGQSLTLIATANQGSEATYESGFVIDKFPISRPNLTFSTLTVSNMSPEDSSIYLCSGGQGTEAFFGQGTRLTVV.